The clone carrying this TCR beta chain was recorded a few times. Its antigen is not identified. The CDR3 covers 14 residues. J was trimmed by 3 bases and V by 6 bases; bases with no gene match: 4. The TCR beta CDR3 regions underwent amplification using RNA transcripts as the source. The primer set for the first-round RT-PCR of the TCR CDR3 was HTBI. MiXCR, applied by TCRdb to the multiplex PCR reads, yields one record per CDR3 protein. The data show approximately 610,000 distinct CDR3 sequences, over 12% seen once. These data are taken from a study of T cells in Graves' hyperthyroidism and ophthalmopathy. The study's findings and limits: The blood repertoire included most of the expanded thyroid clonotypes above 0.001. Ophthalmopathy, as predicted by the model, came a median approximately 6.5 months after the prediction.

Enrolled ophthalmopathy patients presented with a Clinical Activity Score of at least 3, a NOSPECS grade of at least 4, and disease duration under 3 months. Clinicians diagnosed patients from clinical symptoms, serum thyroxine and TRAb, thyroid ultrasound and orbital computed tomography. Sequencing used blood. The receptor's source is a woman in her forties with Graves' ophthalmopathy. The V gene is TRBV12-3 or TRBV12-4, the J gene TRBJ1-2; 10 nucleotides line up with TRBD1. CDR3 in amino acids: CASRLGQGHYGYTF. CDR3 in DNA: TGTGCCAGCAGATTGGGACAGGGGCACTATGGCTACACCTTC.